What follows are 30 T cell receptor beta chains derived from one specimen sequenced in a study of blood T cell repertoires in COVID-19. Here immunoSEQ multiplex PCR was the method, and the copy in TCRdb shows in-frame clones only, minus some. The table includes more than 55,000 clones, 75% to 90% detected once. Sequenced sample: peripheral blood. The source of these receptors is an elderly woman with acute or convalescent COVID-19.

This rearrangement joins TRBV27 to TRBJ1-1; D not resolved. Trimming took 6 bases from V and 2 from J, leaving 13 bases between them. The CDR3 sequence is 14 residues long. Germline V lookup: CDR1 MNHEY, CDR2 SMNVEV (reference sequence). The CDR3 spells CASRTNWANTEAFF. The CDR3 bases are TGTGCCAGCAGGACCAATTGGGCAAACACTGAAGCTTTCTTT.

The rearrangement links TRBV3-1 (or the pseudogene TRBV3-2) to TRBJ1-1; the D gene is possibly TRBD1 (6 bases). V dropped 4 bases and J dropped 6 bases, with 12 bases sitting between them. Germline V gene sequence: CDR1 LGHDT, CDR2 YNNKEL (reference sequence). This CDR3 region has 13 residues. CDR3 in DNA: TGTGCCAGCAGCCTGGACAGACGCTCTGAAGCTTTCTTT. Protein: CASSLDRRSEAFF.

This chain connects TRBV12-5 to TRBJ2-2; a weak D match, TRBD1 (7 bases). Germline lookup yields CDR1 LGHNT and CDR2 FRNRAP. The CDR3 runs 16 residues. V lost 2 bases, J lost 3 bases, and 13 bases lay in between. The CDR3 loop is CASGLMAGGHTGELFF. As DNA, the CDR3 is TGTGCTAGTGGTTTGATGGCAGGGGGGCACACCGGGGAGCTGTTTTTT.

This chain uses TRBV7-8 with TRBJ2-5, with a tentative D call TRBD1 (6 bases). This CDR3 spans 15 amino acids. V dropped 2 bases and J dropped 6 bases, with 16 bases sitting between them. Germline V gene sequence: CDR1 SGHVS, CDR2 FQNEAQ. In DNA form, the CDR3 reads TGTGCCAGCAGCTTAAACGGCGGCAGGGGTCAGACCCAGTACTTC. This codes for CASSLNGGRGQTQYF.

This CDR3 is CASSLTSGGTETQYF. DNA of the CDR3: TGTGCCAGCAGCTTAACGAGCGGGGGGACTGAGACCCAGTACTTC. The V and J genes are TRBV7-3 and TRBJ2-5; the match to TRBD2 covers 9 bases. Germline V gene data show CDR1 as SGHTA and CDR2 as FQGTGA. Trimming took 0 bases from V and 5 from J; bases not matched to a gene: 4. The CDR3 runs 15 residues.

In DNA, the CDR3 is TGTGCCAGCTCATCCGGACAGGGAAACACTGAAGCTTTCTTT. It codes for CASSSGQGNTEAFF. V gene TRBV18 combines with J gene TRBJ1-1, with TRBD1 identical over 8 bases. V was clipped by 5 bases and J by 2 bases; unmatched bases: 4. CDR1 and CDR2 (germline): KGHSH, LQKENI. CDR3 length: 14 amino acids.

The CDR3 region is CASSAHPGRSGELFF. The CDR3 DNA follows: TGTGCCAGCAGCGCTCACCCAGGGCGTAGCGGGGAGCTGTTTTTT. The chain is built from TRBV11-3 and TRBJ2-2; D perhaps matches TRBD1 (5 bases). Germline CDR1 SGHNT, CDR2 YENEEA. CDR3 size: 15 residues. The V end lost 5 bases, the J end lost 7 bases, and 17 bases lay between the germline ends.

The V call is TRBV4-1, the J call TRBJ2-5; D unresolved. Trimming removed 4 bases from V and 5 bases from J, with 20 bases in between. CDR1 MGHRA and CDR2 YSYEKL come from the germline V gene. This CDR3 comprises 16 residues. As DNA, the CDR3 is TGCGCCAGCAGCCCGCTCAAGGCTAGTAGGCGGGAGACCCAGTACTTC. This sequence encodes CASSPLKASRRETQYF.

The rearrangement uses TRBV27 and TRBJ1-4; TRBD1 agrees at 8 bases. The V gene's germline CDR1 is MNHEY and CDR2 SMNVEV (reference sequence). J gave up 8 bases and V 6 bases, and 11 bases lay outside the gene matches. This CDR3 has 15 amino acids. Written as DNA, the CDR3 is TGTGCCAGCAGGAGCCATCAGGGGGCAGGGGAAAAACTGTTTTTT. Translating it yields CASRSHQGAGEKLFF.

CDR3 sequence: CASSLTPLRVWLAGDPDTQYF. Here the CDR3 DNA reads TGTGCCAGCAGTTTGACCCCCTTGAGGGTTTGGCTAGCGGGAGATCCAGATACGCAGTATTTT. This chain uses TRBV27 with TRBJ2-3; TRBD2 matches at 10 bases. The germline gives CDR1 MNHEY, CDR2 SMNVEV (reference sequence). Trimming removed 3 bases from V and 4 bases from J; junction bases left unmatched: 22. The CDR3 extends over 21 amino acids.

This clone appeared a few times. The V and J genes are TRBV18 and TRBJ1-1; D not certain. V was shortened by 2 bases and J by 7 bases, with 11 bases between the two germline ends. The CDR3 sequence is 13 residues long. Germline lookup yields CDR1 KGHSH and CDR2 LQKENI. The CDR3: CASSPSVQNEAFF. As DNA, the CDR3 is TGTGCCAGCTCACCATCTGTGCAGAATGAAGCTTTCTTT.

The chain carries TRBV19 and TRBJ2-3, with 12 bases identical to TRBD2. CDR3 length: 16 amino acids. Looked up from germline, CDR1 is LNHDA and CDR2 is SQIVND (reference sequence). V was pared by 5 bases and J by 3 bases, with 6 bases of the junction left unmatched. In nucleotides, the CDR3 is TGTGCCAGTAGTCCTAGCGGGGGGGCCGTTACAGATACGCAGTATTTT. It yields the protein CASSPSGGAVTDTQYF.

This clone was recorded only once. V and J are TRBV7-9 and TRBJ2-2; D possibly corresponds to TRBD2 (5 bases). V dropped 3 bases and J dropped 7 bases, with 15 bases sitting between them. Germline CDR1 reads SEHNR; CDR2 reads FQNEAQ (reference sequence). This CDR3 is 15 amino acids long. CDR3 amino acids: CASSFAGGRVGELFF. CDR3 nucleotides: TGTGCCAGCAGCTTCGCGGGCGGGCGTGTCGGGGAGCTGTTTTTT.

The CDR3 sequence is CASSVDGEDSPLHF. In DNA, the CDR3 is TGTGCCAGCAGCGTAGATGGGGAGGATTCACCCCTCCACTTT. The chain uses TRBV9 and TRBJ1-6; D gene unclear. Germline loops: CDR1 SGDLS, CDR2 YYNGEE. V was trimmed by 0 bases and J by 8 bases, leaving 9 bases between them. CDR3 length: 14 amino acids.

This chain links TRBV19 with TRBJ2-2, with TRBD2 matching over 9 bases. V lost 11 bases to trimming and J lost 4 bases; unmatched junction nucleotides: 11. CDR1 and CDR2 (germline): LNHDA, SQIVND (reference sequence). The CDR3 totals 15 residues. The CDR3 here is CAGSRAGGPTGELFF. CDR3 coding DNA: TGTGCCGGGAGTCGAGCGGGGGGCCCCACCGGGGAGCTGTTTTTT.

V gene TRBV4-1 combines with J gene TRBJ1-2, with D possibly matching TRBD1 (6 bases). CDR3 length equals 13 residues. V was clipped by 4 bases and J by 8 bases, with 14 bases between them. Germline CDR1 is MGHRA and CDR2 is YSYEKL. CDR3 amino acids: CASSPQGLGGYTF. The CDR3 DNA reads as TGCGCCAGCAGCCCCCAGGGGCTAGGAGGCTACACCTTC.

The genes are TRBV14 and TRBJ2-1, with D possibly TRBD1 on 6 matching bases. Germline V CDR1 and CDR2: SGHDN, FVKESK. The CDR3 length is 15 residues. Trimming took 3 bases from V and 8 from J, leaving 17 bases between them. As DNA, the CDR3 is TGTGCCAGCAGCCAGTACAGGGATTATCGGGATGAGCAGTTCTTC. This translates into CASSQYRDYRDEQFF.

The chain carries TRBV5-1 and TRBJ1-2; D ambiguous. CDR3 size: 12 residues. Germline V gene lookup returns CDR1 SGHRS and CDR2 YFSETQ. Trimming took off 4 bases at V and 10 bases at J, with 14 bases between the two ends. The CDR3 DNA reads as TGCGCCAGCAGCGAGGGCCTTTCTGACTACACCTTC. Amino acids: CASSEGLSDYTF.

The rearrangement uses TRBV4-1 and TRBJ2-7, with 9 bases fitting TRBD1. The CDR3 has 15 amino acids. Germline trimming cut 2 bases from V and 3 bases from J; bases unmatched to any gene: 5. Germline V CDR1 and CDR2: MGHRA, YSYEKL. The CDR3 region is CASSQRDREGYEQYF. The CDR3 region has the DNA TGCGCCAGCAGCCAAAGGGACAGGGAGGGCTACGAGCAGTACTTC.

This rearrangement joins TRBV10-3 to TRBJ2-3; 11 positions agree with TRBD2. From germline, CDR1 is ENHRY and CDR2 SYGVKD. This CDR3 is 16 amino acids long. V shed 5 bases, J shed 4 bases, and the junction held 8 bases outside the gene matches. CDR3 sequence reads: CAISITPGLAADTQYF. The DNA for the CDR3 is TGTGCCATCAGTATAACCCCGGGACTAGCGGCAGATACGCAGTATTTT.

The rearrangement joins TRBV7-9 to TRBJ2-1; 9 bases are shared with TRBD2. This CDR3 comprises 14 residues. Germline CDR1 is SEHNR and CDR2 is FQNEAQ (reference sequence). V gave up 1 base and J gave up 6 bases; unmatched junction bases: 1. This chain's CDR3 is CASSLGGRGNEQFF. The DNA of the CDR3 is TGTGCCAGCAGCTTAGGCGGGAGGGGCAATGAGCAGTTCTTC.

J is TRBJ1-2 and V is TRBV19, with 7 bases lining up with TRBD1. The V gene's germline CDR1 is LNHDA and CDR2 SQIVND (reference sequence). V lost 4 bases to trimming and J lost 3 bases; unmatched junction nucleotides: 2. This CDR3 contains 13 residues. The chain's CDR3 is CASSTQGDYGYTF. The CDR3 DNA reads TGTGCCAGTAGTACCCAGGGGGACTATGGCTACACCTTC.

V is TRBV2 and J is TRBJ1-2; possible D gene TRBD1, 5 bases. V shed 2 bases and J shed 4 bases, with 14 bases lying between them. Germline V gives CDR1 SNHLY, CDR2 FYNNEI. CDR3 length equals 15 residues. CDR3 loop: CASSESLGGSYGYTF. The CDR3 coding sequence is TGTGCCAGCAGTGAAAGTCTGGGGGGTAGCTATGGCTACACCTTC.

In its sample, this clone is medium-sized. CDR3 in amino acids: CASSSGGPRGEQFF. For the CDR3, the DNA is TGTGCCAGCAGCTCAGGCGGGCCTAGAGGTGAGCAGTTCTTC. The chain is built from TRBV11-3 and TRBJ2-1; perhaps TRBD2 as D (5 bases). The CDR3 spans 14 residues. Germline assignment: CDR1 SGHNT and CDR2 YENEEA. V was pared by 4 bases and J by 9 bases, with 16 bases between.

The V and J genes are TRBV4-1 and TRBJ2-2, with 11 bases lining up with TRBD2. This CDR3 spans 16 amino acids. Germline trimming cut 8 bases from V and 7 bases from J; bases unmatched to any gene: 12. Germline-derived CDR1 and CDR2 are MGHRA and YSYEKL. CDR3 in DNA: TGCGCCAGCGGGTTAGATAGCGGGGGGGCTATCGGGGAGCTGTTTTTT. Its translation is CASGLDSGGAIGELFF.

V gene TRBV3-1 (or the pseudogene TRBV3-2) combines with J gene TRBJ1-1; perhaps TRBD1 as D (6 bases). CDR3 length equals 15 residues. V lost 4 bases, J lost 4 bases, and 16 bases lay in between. CDR1 and CDR2 from the germline V gene are LGHDT and YNNKEL (reference sequence). The CDR3 region has the DNA TGTGCCAGCAGCCCCCCAAGCCTAGGGGGCACTGAAGCTTTCTTT. It specifies CASSPPSLGGTEAFF.

The chain has TRBV19 and TRBJ2-1, with D unclear. CDR3 length equals 16 residues. The ends were cut back, 3 bases at V and 0 bases at J, with 12 bases in the middle. In germline, CDR1 is LNHDA, CDR2 SQIVND (reference sequence). CDR3 amino acids: CASSMSFHSSYNEQFF. The CDR3, as DNA: TGTGCCAGTAGTATGAGTTTCCACAGCTCCTACAATGAGCAGTTCTTC.

This clone showed up just once. The chain has TRBV18 and TRBJ1-6, with 9 bases that match TRBD1. The germline gives CDR1 KGHSH, CDR2 LQKENI. Trimming took 5 bases from V and 7 from J; bases not matched to a gene: 3. The CDR3 loop spans 14 amino acids. CDR3: CASSSGQGNSPLHF. The CDR3, as DNA: TGTGCCAGCTCATCGGGACAGGGCAATTCACCCCTCCACTTT.

The chain links TRBV10-2 to TRBJ2-1; 11 positions agree with TRBD2. Per the germline V gene, CDR1 is WSHSY and CDR2 is SAAADI. This CDR3 has 15 amino acids. V was clipped by 6 bases and J by 6 bases; unmatched bases: 7. Here the CDR3 reads CASRVAGGPINEQFF. In DNA form, the CDR3 reads TGCGCCAGCAGAGTAGCGGGAGGGCCCATCAATGAGCAGTTCTTC.

This chain connects TRBV30 to TRBJ1-4; a weak D match, TRBD1 (5 bases). Germline values: CDR1 GTSNPN, CDR2 SVGIG (reference sequence). V was clipped by 2 bases and J by 6 bases, with 13 bases between them. This CDR3 spans 14 amino acids. As DNA, the CDR3 is TGTGCCTGGAGTATGGGGGGTATTTATGAAAAACTGTTTTTT. It specifies CAWSMGGIYEKLFF.